The clone carrying this T cell receptor (beta chain) was detected many times. What it binds is not known. Individual cDNA molecules each received unique molecular identifiers attached to them. TCRdb independently ran MiXCR on the 5' RACE reads; one entry per CDR3 protein. The data contain some 49,000 distinct CDR3 sequences, about 4.1% of them singletons. The source of the sample is a study of early T cells in non-severe SARS-CoV-2 infection. Study-level information: Sequenced material consisted of bulk RNA (from unsorted whole blood), and chains were unpaired.

Whole-study findings and limits: VDJdb-based matching was biased toward anti-spike CD8 responses and missed private and CD4 specificities.

This clonotype originated in an adult who was a healthcare worker with PCR-confirmed SARS-CoV-2 infection or an uninfected control (not recorded which). The sequencing sample was made of whole blood.

The chain's CDR3 is CASSYGNTEAFF. In DNA form, the CDR3 reads TGTGCCAGCAGCTACGGAAACACTGAAGCTTTCTTT. V is TRBV5-5 and J is TRBJ1-1; D is undetermined. V lost 3 bases and J lost 2, with 5 bases in between. The length of the CDR3 is 12 residues. Germline CDR1 is SGHKS and CDR2 is YYEKEE (reference sequence).